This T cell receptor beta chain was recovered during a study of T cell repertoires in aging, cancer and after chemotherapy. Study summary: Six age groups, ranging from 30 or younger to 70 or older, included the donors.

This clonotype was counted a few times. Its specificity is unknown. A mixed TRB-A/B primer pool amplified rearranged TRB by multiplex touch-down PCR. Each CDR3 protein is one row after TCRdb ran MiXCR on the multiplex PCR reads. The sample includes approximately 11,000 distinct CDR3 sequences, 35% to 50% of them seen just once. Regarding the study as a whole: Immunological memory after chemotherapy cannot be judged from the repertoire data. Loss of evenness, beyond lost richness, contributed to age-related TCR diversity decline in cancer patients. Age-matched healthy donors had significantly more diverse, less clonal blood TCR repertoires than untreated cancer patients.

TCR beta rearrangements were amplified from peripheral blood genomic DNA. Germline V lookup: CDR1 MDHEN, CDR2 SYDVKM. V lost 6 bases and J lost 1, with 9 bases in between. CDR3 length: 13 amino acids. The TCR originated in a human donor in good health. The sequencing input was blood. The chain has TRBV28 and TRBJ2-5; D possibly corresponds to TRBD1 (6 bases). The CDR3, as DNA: TGTGCCAGCAGAGGACAGATCCAAGAGACCCAGTACTTC. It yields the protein CASRGQIQETQYF.